This T cell receptor (beta chain) was identified during a study of identical twins. Study-level findings and limits: Excess sharing by twins proved weaker in beta out-of-frame sequences.

TCRdb re-called the 5' RACE reads through MiXCR, storing one row per CDR3 protein. The repertoire includes fewer than 650,000 distinct CDR3 sequences, around 7.5% of them detected once, and roughly 1.5% sits in the top ten. Trimming left V 1 base short and J 5 bases short, with 0 bases between. Looked up from germline, CDR1 is MDHEN and CDR2 is SYDVKM. CDR3 length equals 10 residues. This clonotype was counted at least ten times. Its antigen is currently unknown. These sequences were also reported in another study, on yellow fever vaccine responses in identical twins.

What was sequenced was PBMCs. The J gene is TRBJ2-7, the V gene TRBV28; D is ambiguous. This clonotype was obtained from a woman aged 18-35 years in good health. The CDR3 sequence: CASSLYEQYF. As DNA, the CDR3 is TGTGCCAGCAGTTTATACGAGCAGTACTTC.